The sequence of this TCR beta chain was determined in a study of regulatory T cells in long-lasting Graves disease. This clonotype was observed many times. The V and J ends lost 6 bases and 9 bases respectively, with 12 bases between them. The CDR3 totals 12 residues. CDR1 SGHAT and CDR2 FQNNGV come from the germline V gene. Researchers made TCR beta libraries by using iRepertoire HTBI primers and running Arm-PCR on CDR3 regions. From the multiplex PCR reads, TCRdb called clonotypes with MiXCR, one entry per CDR3 protein. The table lists around 480,000 distinct CDR3 sequences, about a sixth of them singletons, with 9.5% to 15% in the top ten. Time point noted: newly diagnosed GD, antithyroid drugs for less than 3 months. Making the TCR library involved RNA that had been extracted from PBMCs. These data are also associated with another study on T cells in Graves' hyperthyroidism and ophthalmopathy. As that report states: Researchers defined stable Graves' hyperthyroidism as no ophthalmopathy progression within 18 months. In the blood, most expanded thyroid clonotypes above 0.001 appeared as well.

The chain has TRBV11-2 and TRBJ2-1; D gene unclear. The origin of this receptor is a man aged 35 to 55 with Graves disease. The input for sequencing was peripheral blood mononuclear cells (PBMCs), taken at new diagnosis, from a patient treated with antithyroid drugs. CDR3 sequence (DNA): TGTGCCAGCAGGTTAAGTGGGTCTGAGCAGTTCTTC. It specifies CASRLSGSEQFF.